What follows describes a single T cell receptor (beta chain). Its target is not known. An end of the junction differs from the germline gene, which may be a read error. The data originate from a study of CD8+ T cells in alopecia areata. Whole-study context: For the treated group, dosing was oral tofacitinib at 5 to 10 mg twice daily. Tofacitinib dosing lasted 6 to 18 months, which was then followed by 6 months off drug. Findings and caveats of the study: Elevated clonality characterized lesional scalp relative to normal scalp, particularly in alopecia totalis/universalis.

Alopecia areata patients had lesional scalp punch biopsies and peripheral blood taken from them. The authors extracted RNA and reverse transcribed it into cDNA as the sequencing template. Generated by immunoSEQ multiplex PCR, the TCRdb table keeps only in-frame clones and is missing some. The profile covers approximately 11,000 clones, with roughly 55% appearing a single time and roughly 15% taken by the ten largest. The CDR3 has 16 residues. Germline V lookup: CDR1 SNHLY, CDR2 FYNNEI. The V call is TRBV2, the J call TRBJ2-4; TRBD2 might be the D (6 bases). Sequencing was carried out using skin. The TCR was taken from a human donor with alopecia areata. The CDR3 region has the DNA TGTGTCAGCAGTGAATCCGGGGGAGAAGCCAAAAACATTCAGTACTTC. Translating it yields CVSSESGGEAKNIQYF.